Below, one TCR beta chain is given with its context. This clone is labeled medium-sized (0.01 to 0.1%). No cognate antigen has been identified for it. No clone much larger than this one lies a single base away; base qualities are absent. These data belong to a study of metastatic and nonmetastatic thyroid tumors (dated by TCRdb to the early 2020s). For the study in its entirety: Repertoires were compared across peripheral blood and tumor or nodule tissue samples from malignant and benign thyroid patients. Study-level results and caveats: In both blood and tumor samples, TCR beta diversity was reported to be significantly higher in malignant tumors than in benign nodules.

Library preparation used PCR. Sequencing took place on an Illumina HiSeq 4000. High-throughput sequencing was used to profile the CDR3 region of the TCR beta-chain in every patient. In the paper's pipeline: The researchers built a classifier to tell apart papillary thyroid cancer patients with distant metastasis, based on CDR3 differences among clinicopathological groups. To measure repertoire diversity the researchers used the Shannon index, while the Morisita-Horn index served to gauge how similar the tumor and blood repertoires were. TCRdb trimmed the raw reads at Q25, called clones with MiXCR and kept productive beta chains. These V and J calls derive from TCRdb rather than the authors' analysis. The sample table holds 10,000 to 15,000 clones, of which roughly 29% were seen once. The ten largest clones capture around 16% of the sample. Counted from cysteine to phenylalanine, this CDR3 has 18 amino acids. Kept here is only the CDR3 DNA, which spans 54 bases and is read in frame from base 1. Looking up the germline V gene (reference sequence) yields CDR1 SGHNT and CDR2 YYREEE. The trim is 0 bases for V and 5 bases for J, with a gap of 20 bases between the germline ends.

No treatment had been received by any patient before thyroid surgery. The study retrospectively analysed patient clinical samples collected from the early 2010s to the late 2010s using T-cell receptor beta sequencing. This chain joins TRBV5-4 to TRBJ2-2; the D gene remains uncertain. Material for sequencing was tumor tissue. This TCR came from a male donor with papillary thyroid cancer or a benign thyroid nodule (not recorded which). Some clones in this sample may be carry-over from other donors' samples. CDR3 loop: CASSLADMGPALTGELFF. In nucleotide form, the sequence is TGTGCCAGCAGCTTGGCTGATATGGGCCCTGCCCTTACCGGGGAGCTGTTTTTT. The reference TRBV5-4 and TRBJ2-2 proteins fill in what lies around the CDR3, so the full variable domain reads ETGVTQSPTHLIKTRGQQVTLRCSSQSGHNTVSWYQQALGQGPQFIFQYYREEENGRGNFPPRFSGLQFPNYSSELNVNALELDDSALYLCASSLADMGPALTGELFFGEGSRLTVL.